Here is one TCR beta chain with its context. This sample stems from a study of blood T cell repertoires in COVID-19. About the research overall: COVID-19 samples collected from the United States, Italy and Spain covered acute and convalescent phases. The cDNA or gDNA used as material had been derived from T cells, B-cell-depleted T cells, or PBMCs.

In the original processing: Estimation of nucleated cell counts was performed using reference gene primer amplification. Produced via immunoSEQ multiplex PCR; TCRdb's table is partial and in-frame only. The DNA gave D and trimming, while V, J and clone size come from that table. The top ten hold over 8% of the sample, which has roughly 300,000 clones, approximately 86% seen once. The J segment lost 8 bases and the V segment lost 4 bases, leaving 11 bases of the junction unmatched. CDR1 and CDR2 (germline): LGHNA, YSLEER. The CDR3 extends over 15 amino acids. This receptor was identified in a man aged 18-30 years with active or convalescent COVID-19. V usage is TRBV4-3 and J usage is TRBJ1-2, with 9 bases aligning to TRBD1. Material: peripheral blood. DNA for the CDR3: TGCGCCAGCAGCCCTCACAGGGGGCGCTCAGTCGGCTACACCTTC. Its protein product is CASSPHRGRSVGYTF.